A single sample gave rise to the 27 T cell receptor beta chains below, sequenced in a study of blood T cells in healthy people across ages. A second PCR of 7 to 11 cycles used a sample-barcoded 5' primer and a J-beta primer mix. TCRdb used MiXCR to reprocess the 5' RACE reads, holding one entry per CDR3 protein. The table records approximately 800,000 distinct CDR3 sequences, roughly 25% of them present only once. This sample also belongs to another study, concerning T cells of mothers and their children.

The sequenced sample was blood. The receptors stem from a boy younger than 18 in good health.

This clonotype was recorded many times. The gene calls are TRBV28 and TRBJ2-7, with TRBD1 identical over 9 bases. From germline, CDR1 is MDHEN and CDR2 SYDVKM. V dropped 6 bases and J dropped 3; count of bases not matched to a gene: 6. This CDR3 region has 14 residues. The CDR3 DNA is TGTGCCAGCAGCTCCGGGACAGGGTTCTACGAGCAGTACTTC. Its translation: CASSSGTGFYEQYF.

This chain links TRBV20-1 with TRBJ2-2; 8 bases map to TRBD2. The germline V gene encodes CDR1 DFQATT and CDR2 SNEGSKA (reference sequence). The V segment lost 7 bases and the J segment 3 bases; nucleotides outside the gene matches: 13. This CDR3 is 16 amino acids long. The CDR3 loop is CSVKAGPAGDTGELFF. The CDR3 DNA reads TGCAGTGTAAAGGCAGGTCCAGCGGGGGACACCGGGGAGCTGTTTTTT.

This clonotype was seen only a few times. The chain is built from TRBV9 and TRBJ2-1, with D unclear. The V gene lost 1 base and the J gene lost 0 bases, with 11 bases spanning the gap. From germline, CDR1 is SGDLS and CDR2 YYNGEE. This CDR3 comprises 16 residues. This CDR3 reads CASSVRGDLSYNEQFF. The CDR3 DNA follows: TGTGCCAGCAGCGTAAGAGGTGACCTCTCCTACAATGAGCAGTTCTTC.

The chain uses TRBV9 and TRBJ2-7; 9 nucleotides match TRBD2. The J call is in doubt because the DNA end fits TRBJ2-1 better. The CDR3 sequence is 16 residues long. Germline V gene sequence: CDR1 SGDLS, CDR2 YYNGEE. CDR3 protein: CASSVEPSGGLDEQFF. The CDR3 DNA reads TGTGCCAGCAGCGTAGAACCAAGCGGGGGGTTGGATGAGCAGTTCTTC.

This sequence joins TRBV28 and TRBJ2-3; possible D gene TRBD1, 6 bases. There are 15 residues in the CDR3. Germline V gives CDR1 MDHEN, CDR2 SYDVKM. The V gene lost 6 bases and the J gene lost 0 bases, with 13 bases spanning the gap. This CDR3 reads CASRPTGLSTDTQYF. CDR3 sequence (DNA): TGTGCCAGCAGGCCTACAGGGTTGAGCACAGATACGCAGTATTTT. The entire variable domain, with the rest obtained from reference TRBV28 and TRBJ2-3, is as follows: DVKVTQSSRYLVKRTGEKVFLECVQDMDHENMFWYRQDPGLGLRLIYFSYDVKMKEKGDIPEGYSVSREKKERFSLILESASTNQTSMYLCASRPTGLSTDTQYFGPGTRLTVL.

The gene calls are TRBV9 and TRBJ2-5, with D hard to call. Trimming left V 7 bases short and J 5 bases short, with 15 bases between. CDR3 length equals 13 residues. Germline V gene sequence: CDR1 SGDLS, CDR2 YYNGEE. In DNA, the CDR3 is TGTGCCAGCGGCCCTAACGCCCTGGAGACCCAGTACTTC. It is translated as CASGPNALETQYF.

This clonotype was counted a few times. The chain links TRBV10-3 to TRBJ2-5; 9 bases fit TRBD1. Trimming removed 4 bases from V and 3 bases from J; junction bases left unmatched: 9. The CDR3 consists of 16 residues. Germline CDR1 is ENHRY and CDR2 is SYGVKD. CDR3 sequence reads: CAISVAWGQGEETQYF. The CDR3 coding sequence is TGTGCCATCAGTGTCGCCTGGGGACAGGGAGAAGAGACCCAGTACTTC.

Comments on this clonotype: Given the absence of the conserved phenylalanine or tryptophan at the CDR3 end, a read error is likely. The chain is built from TRBV4-1 and TRBJ1-1; 8 nucleotides agree with TRBD1. V was pared by 0 bases and J by 1 base, with 4 bases of the junction left unmatched. CDR3 length equals 16 residues. CDR1 is MGHRA, CDR2 YSYEKL, per germline. In DNA form, the CDR3 reads TGCGCCAGCAGCCAAGATCCCACAGGGGGGAACACTGAAGCTTTCCTT. This sequence encodes CASSQDPTGGNTEAFL.

The chain employs TRBV3-1 and TRBJ2-3, with a possible D match to TRBD2 (6 bases). The V gene lost 4 bases and the J gene lost 3 bases, with 14 bases spanning the gap. The CDR3 spans 15 residues. Germline values: CDR1 LGHDT, CDR2 YNNKEL (reference sequence). CDR3 nucleotides: TGTGCCAGCAGCCCCATTCGGGGGAGGACAGATACGCAGTATTTT. Translating it yields CASSPIRGRTDTQYF.

As concerns this clonotype: Since a much larger clone is just one base distant, this may be a read error. V is TRBV20-1 and J is TRBJ2-1, with 13 bases identical to TRBD2. The DNA end lines up better with TRBJ2-5; the J call may be wrong. Germline assignment: CDR1 DFQATT and CDR2 SNEGSKA (reference sequence). The CDR3 sequence is 12 residues long. CDR3 residues: CSTSGGGETQYF. CDR3 DNA sequence: TGCAGTACTAGCGGGGGGGGAGAGACCCAGTACTTC.

V usage is TRBV27 and J usage is TRBJ1-5; TRBD1 matches at 10 bases. The CDR3 contains 15 residues. The V segment lost 5 bases and the J segment 3 bases; nucleotides outside the gene matches: 4. Germline V gene lookup returns CDR1 MNHEY and CDR2 SMNVEV (reference sequence). Here the CDR3 DNA reads TGTGCCAGCAGTCAGACAGGGGGCCCCAATCAGCCCCAGCATTTT. Translating gives CASSQTGGPNQPQHF.

This clonotype was observed a few times. This chain connects TRBV7-9 to TRBJ2-5; D call uncertain. Germline CDR1 SEHNR, CDR2 FQNEAQ (reference sequence). V lost 5 bases, J lost 0 bases, and 13 bases lay in between. The CDR3 has 15 residues. The CDR3 sequence: CASSSQTLYQETQYF. The CDR3 nucleotides are TGTGCCAGCAGCAGCCAGACCCTATACCAAGAGACCCAGTACTTC.

This rearrangement joins TRBV2 to TRBJ1-6; no clear D. The CDR3 covers 13 residues. V was shortened by 4 bases and J by 9 bases, with 10 bases between the two germline ends. CDR1 is SNHLY, CDR2 FYNNEI, per germline. CDR3: CASSVEGISPLHF. The CDR3 region has the DNA TGTGCCAGCAGTGTAGAAGGGATTTCACCCCTCCACTTT.

The V call is TRBV7-8, the J call TRBJ2-5, with D possibly TRBD1 on 5 matching bases. Trimming took 5 bases from V and 2 from J, leaving 12 bases between them. This CDR3 has 14 amino acids. Germline V gene data show CDR1 as SGHVS and CDR2 as FQNEAQ. The CDR3 DNA reads TGTGCCAGCAGCCCCGCAGGGCTTCAAGAGACCCAGTACTTC. Its protein is CASSPAGLQETQYF.

This clonotype came up a few times. The chain carries TRBV3-1 and TRBJ1-5; unclear D gene. Trimming took off 1 base at V and 7 bases at J, with 8 bases between the two ends. CDR3 length: 13 amino acids. Germline loops: CDR1 LGHDT, CDR2 YNNKEL (reference sequence). The CDR3, as DNA: TGTGCCAGCAGCCAAGGGGATCGACAGCCCCAGCATTTT. This sequence encodes CASSQGDRQPQHF. Variable domain in full (rest from reference TRBV3-1 and TRBJ1-5): DTAVSQTPKYLVTQMGNDKSIKCEQNLGHDTMYWYKQDSKKFLKIMFSYNNKELIINETVPNRFSPKSPDKAHLNLHINSLELGDSAVYFCASSQGDRQPQHFGDGTRLSIL.

This clonotype was seen a handful of times. The chain recombines TRBV7-9 with TRBJ1-1; D not certain. This CDR3 is 13 amino acids long. Trimming left V 5 bases short and J 4 bases short, with 11 bases between. CDR1 is SEHNR and CDR2 is FQNEAQ in the germline V gene (reference sequence). CDR3 protein: CASSLGVTTEAFF. For the CDR3, the DNA is TGTGCCAGCAGCCTTGGGGTGACCACTGAAGCTTTCTTT.

This clonotype was detected a few times. Germline and junction disagree at one end, which may indicate a read error. The rearrangement links TRBV4-1 to TRBJ2-7, with 8 bases fitting TRBD2. The closer fit of TRBJ2-1 to the DNA end suggests the J call may be wrong. The CDR3 length is 15 residues. Germline values: CDR1 MGHRA, CDR2 YSYEKL. The CDR3 sequence is CASSLRSGTSNEQFF. CDR3 DNA sequence: TGCGCAAGCAGCCTCCGGTCGGGGACTAGTAATGAGCAGTTCTTC.

The table lists this clonotype with a few counts. V is TRBV28 and J is TRBJ2-1; possibly TRBD1 for D (6 bases). TRBJ2-5 explains the end of the DNA better; the J call may be wrong. The CDR3 runs to 12 residues. Germline-derived CDR1 and CDR2 are MDHEN and SYDVKM. The CDR3 region has the DNA TGTGCCAGTAGGACAGCGTTAGAGACCCAGTACTTC. Its translation: CASRTALETQYF.

J is TRBJ2-7 and V is TRBV14, with TRBD1 matching 8 bases. In germline, CDR1 is SGHDN, CDR2 FVKESK. V gave up 5 bases and J gave up 6 bases; unmatched junction bases: 6. There are 13 residues in the CDR3. The CDR3 is CASSSQGASEQYF. DNA of the CDR3: TGTGCCAGCAGCTCCCAGGGGGCGAGCGAGCAGTACTTC.

The chain links TRBV4-1 to TRBJ2-1; 7 positions agree with TRBD2. Trimming removed 3 bases from V and 7 bases from J; junction bases left unmatched: 12. Germline loops: CDR1 MGHRA, CDR2 YSYEKL. This CDR3 comprises 16 residues. CDR3: CASSQAGTNFGNEQFF. Written as DNA, the CDR3 is TGCGCCAGCAGCCAGGCTGGGACTAACTTTGGTAATGAGCAGTTCTTC.

The chain employs TRBV28 and TRBJ1-2, with D tentatively TRBD1 (5 bases). CDR3 length: 12 amino acids. Germline-derived CDR1 and CDR2 are MDHEN and SYDVKM. Trimming removed 8 bases at V and 7 bases at J, with 14 bases between. This CDR3 reads CASDAVGRGYTF. The CDR3 DNA reads TGTGCCAGCGATGCCGTGGGGCGTGGCTACACCTTC.

The chain joins TRBV6-1 to TRBJ1-2, with 9 bases identical to TRBD1. Germline values: CDR1 MNHNS, CDR2 SASEGT. CDR3 length: 16 residues. The V and J ends lost 1 base and 2 bases, in that order; junction bases with no gene match: 5. This CDR3 is CASSEGGDRENYGYTF. CDR3 bases: TGTGCCAGCAGTGAAGGGGGGGACAGGGAGAACTATGGCTACACCTTC.

Turning to this clonotype: A much bigger clone sits one base away, suggesting this may be a read error. The rearrangement links TRBV10-2 to TRBJ1-6; D is uncertain. The CDR3 runs to 11 residues. Germline CDR1 WSHSY, CDR2 SAAADI. The CDR3 sequence: CAGSDNSPLHF. In DNA form, the CDR3 reads TGCGCCGGCAGTGACAATTCACCCCTCCACTTT.

The CDR3 sequence is CATSRQTDTGELFF. In DNA form, the CDR3 reads TGTGCCACTTCCCGACAGACGGACACCGGGGAGCTGTTTTTT. V and J are TRBV12-3 or TRBV12-4 and TRBJ2-2, with a tentative D call TRBD1 (5 bases). V lost 10 bases and J lost 3, with 15 bases in between. The CDR3 has 14 residues.

This chain links TRBV4-1 with TRBJ2-7; no firm D call. Germline V gene lookup returns CDR1 MGHRA and CDR2 YSYEKL. V lost 1 base and J 5 bases, leaving 12 bases between the germline ends. The CDR3 length is 14 residues. The CDR3 loop reads CASSQGPSHDEQYF. For the CDR3, the DNA is TGCGCCAGCAGCCAAGGCCCCTCTCACGACGAGCAGTACTTC.

This clonotype was seen a few times. This chain joins TRBV24-1 and TRBJ2-5, with 8 nucleotides matching TRBD1. J was trimmed by 1 base and V by 3 bases; bases with no gene match: 6. This CDR3 has 16 residues. Germline V lookup: CDR1 KGHDR, CDR2 SFDVKD. CDR3 sequence: CATSDVPGTGQETQYF. In DNA form, the CDR3 reads TGTGCCACCAGTGATGTACCCGGGACAGGCCAAGAGACCCAGTACTTC.

In its sample, this clonotype was seen a few times. This chain uses TRBV4-2 with TRBJ2-1, with D uncertain. The CDR3 totals 15 residues. Germline V gene lookup returns CDR1 LGHNA and CDR2 YNFKEQ. The V end lost 0 bases, the J end lost 1 base, and 7 bases lay between the germline ends. CDR3 region: CASSQDQVSYNEQFF. The CDR3 nucleotides are TGTGCCAGCAGCCAAGATCAAGTGTCCTACAATGAGCAGTTCTTC.